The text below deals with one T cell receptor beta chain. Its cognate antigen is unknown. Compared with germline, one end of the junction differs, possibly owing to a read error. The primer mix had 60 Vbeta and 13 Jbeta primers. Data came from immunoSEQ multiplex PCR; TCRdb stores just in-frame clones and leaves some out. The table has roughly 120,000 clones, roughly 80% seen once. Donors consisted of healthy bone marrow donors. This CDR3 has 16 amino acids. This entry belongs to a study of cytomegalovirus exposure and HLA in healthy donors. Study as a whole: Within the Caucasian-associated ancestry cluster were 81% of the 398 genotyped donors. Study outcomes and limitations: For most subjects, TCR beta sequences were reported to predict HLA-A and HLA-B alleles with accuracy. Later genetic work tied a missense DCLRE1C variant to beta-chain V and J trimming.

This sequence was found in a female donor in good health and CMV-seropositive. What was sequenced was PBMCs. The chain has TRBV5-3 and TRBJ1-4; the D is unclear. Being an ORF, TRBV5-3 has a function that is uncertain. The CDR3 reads CTRRRFYGGRIEKLFF. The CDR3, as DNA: TGTACCAGACGCCGATTTTACGGAGGGAGAATCGAAAAACTGTTTTTT.